The 12 T cell receptor beta chains below were found in one sample sequenced in a study of beta chain features in type 1 diabetes. General study points: Among patients with Type 1 diabetes, TCRB CDR3s were moderately but significantly shorter in every one of the four CD4+ subsets.

No cognate antigen is known for these TCRs. cDNA synthesis used the whole RNA isolate, giving expressed TCRB sequences. TCRdb's table, derived via immunoSEQ multiplex PCR, lists solely in-frame clones and lacks some. Among hundreds of thousands of clones listed, around an eighth were seen once. Sequencing used naive CD4+ T cells from blood. The source is a woman under 30 with type 1 diabetes.

In this sample, this clone turned up a few times. The V gene is TRBV4-3, the J gene TRBJ2-4; TRBD1 matches 11 bases. This CDR3 has 15 residues. The germline gives CDR1 LGHNA, CDR2 YSLEER. Losses at the gene ends were 2 bases for V and 5 bases for J; bases not matched to a gene: 2. The CDR3 loop reads CASSQMDRGQNIQYF. The CDR3, as DNA: TGCGCCAGCAGCCAAATGGACAGGGGGCAAAACATTCAGTACTTC.

This clone has a handful of counts. The chain combines TRBV4-2 with TRBJ2-2; D is perhaps TRBD1 (5 bases). Trimming removed 0 bases at V and 7 bases at J, with 18 bases between. The CDR3 runs 17 residues. CDR1 and CDR2 (germline): LGHNA, YNFKEQ. CDR3: CASSQEAVGQTGGELFF. CDR3 in DNA: TGTGCCAGCAGCCAAGAGGCGGTCGGACAAACAGGCGGGGAGCTGTTTTTT.

In this sample, this clone turned up a few times. The chain carries TRBV5-1 and TRBJ2-5, with 8 bases aligning to TRBD2. Unmatched junction bases numbered 6, after V lost 0 bases and J lost 5 bases. CDR3 length: 15 residues. Germline CDR1 SGHRS, CDR2 YFSETQ. CDR3 amino acids: CASSLERGPRETQYF. The DNA of the CDR3 is TGCGCCAGCAGCTTGGAGCGGGGGCCGAGGGAGACCCAGTACTTC. The variable domain in full, completed from reference TRBV5-1 and TRBJ2-5, reads KAGVTQTPRYLIKTRGQQVTLSCSPISGHRSVSWYQQTPGQGLQFLFEYFSETQRNKGNFPGRFSGRQFSNSRSEMNVSTLELGDSALYLCASSLERGPRETQYFGPGTRLLVL.

The chain links TRBV7-2 to TRBJ2-3; a weak D match, TRBD2 (5 bases). The CDR3 is 15 amino acids. Per the germline V gene, CDR1 is SGHTA and CDR2 is FQGNSA. The ends were cut back, 8 bases at V and 0 bases at J, with 15 bases in the middle. In DNA, the CDR3 is TGTGCCAGCCCCCACGGGGTAATTAGCACAGATACGCAGTATTTT. This encodes CASPHGVISTDTQYF.

The chain's CDR3 is CASSLPQRDEQFF. Written as DNA, the CDR3 is TGTGCCAGCAGCTTGCCCCAAAGAGATGAGCAGTTCTTC. V and J are TRBV5-4 and TRBJ2-1; D unresolved. Trimming left V 1 base short and J 8 bases short, with 10 bases between. CDR1 is SGHNT and CDR2 is YYREEE in the germline V gene (reference sequence). The CDR3 sequence is 13 residues long.

The chain carries TRBV25-1 and TRBJ1-2, with 7 bases lining up with TRBD1. The germline V gene encodes CDR1 MGHDK and CDR2 SYGVNS. V gave up 4 bases and J gave up 7 bases; unmatched junction bases: 6. The CDR3 length is 13 residues. The CDR3 protein is CASSGGTAFGYTF. The CDR3 nucleotides read TGTGCCAGCAGTGGGGGGACAGCGTTTGGCTACACCTTC.

V and J are TRBV6-6 and TRBJ2-2; 10 bases align to TRBD2. V trimming: 4 bases; J trimming: 7 bases; junction bases outside the gene matches: 6. Germline V gives CDR1 MNHNY, CDR2 SVGAGI (reference sequence). CDR3 length equals 15 residues. Here the CDR3 reads CASSSRLAGVGELFF. The CDR3 DNA reads TGTGCCAGCAGTTCTCGACTAGCGGGCGTCGGGGAGCTGTTTTTT.

This clone was picked up one time. The chain recombines TRBV15 with TRBJ1-5; TRBD1 might be the D (5 bases). CDR3 size: 15 residues. Per the germline V gene, CDR1 is LNHNV and CDR2 is YYDKDF (reference sequence). Trimming removed 1 base at V and 7 bases at J, with 14 bases between. The CDR3 region is CATSRGSGVRQPQHF. CDR3 sequence (DNA): TGTGCCACCAGCAGAGGCTCGGGGGTCCGGCAGCCCCAGCATTTT.

V gene TRBV7-2 combines with J gene TRBJ1-1; maybe TRBD1 (6 bases). Trimming shortened V by 5 bases and J by 11 bases, and 18 bases separated the two germline ends. Germline V gene data show CDR1 as SGHTA and CDR2 as FQGNSA. The CDR3 totals 13 residues. The CDR3 DNA reads as TGTGCCAGCAGCACCAGCTCAGGGGTTGACGCTTTCTTT. As protein: CASSTSSGVDAFF.

This clone was seen a few times. The chain links TRBV4-3 to TRBJ2-1, with TRBD2 as a possible D gene (5 bases). Trimming left V 4 bases short and J 3 bases short, with 10 bases between. Germline CDR1 and CDR2: LGHNA and YSLEER. The CDR3 runs 14 residues. Written as DNA, the CDR3 is TGCGCCAGCAGCCTTCGGACTGGCTACAATGAGCAGTTCTTC. This translates into CASSLRTGYNEQFF.

In this sample, this clone turned up a few times. The chain has TRBV11-1 and TRBJ2-1, with 8 bases matching TRBD2. The J segment lost 0 bases and the V segment lost 5 bases, leaving 6 bases of the junction unmatched. This CDR3 contains 16 residues. Germline assignment: CDR1 SGHAT and CDR2 FQDESV (reference sequence). CDR3 DNA: TGTGCCAGCAGCACACGCGGGGGGAGCTCCTACAATGAGCAGTTCTTC. It is translated as CASSTRGGSSYNEQFF.

This clone was counted only a few times. The chain carries TRBV9 and TRBJ2-7; the D gene is possibly TRBD2 (5 bases). In germline, CDR1 is SGDLS, CDR2 YYNGEE. The CDR3 length is 15 residues. V was trimmed by 4 bases and J by 3 bases, leaving 17 bases between them. The CDR3 sequence is CASSSTTRASYEQYF. CDR3 sequence (DNA): TGTGCCAGCAGCTCGACCACGAGGGCTAGCTACGAGCAGTACTTC. The entire variable domain, with the rest obtained from reference TRBV9 and TRBJ2-7, is as follows: DSGVTQTPKHLITATGQRVTLRCSPRSGDLSVYWYQQSLDQGLQFLIQYYNGEERAKGNILERFSAQQFPDLHSELNLSSLELGDSALYFCASSSTTRASYEQYFGPGTRLTVT.